These T cell receptor beta chains were read from a single sample in a study of glioma-infiltrating T cells. One entry per CDR3 protein results from TCRdb running MiXCR on the multiplex PCR reads. This sample has roughly 100,000 distinct CDR3 sequences, with 29% found just once. The specimen was glioma tissue, nonneoplastic brain tissue, or PBMCs (not recorded which). Every receptor here comes from a human donor with low-grade glioma or glioblastoma, undergoing nonglioma brain surgery, or in good health (not recorded which). CDR3s include the opening cysteine and the closing phenylalanine or tryptophan. The D gene is left open where the match is weak. Size values are once, few and many counts, or a class for expanded clones, and some rows have none.

>TRBD2|TRBJ2-1|TRBV10-3|.|15
TGTGCCCACTCAGCTAGCGGGGGGTCCTACAATGAGCAGTTCTTC
CAHSASGGSYNEQFF
>.|TRBJ1-5|TRBV6-1|many|12
TGTGCCAGCAGAGGGCCGAGGCAGCCCCAGCATTTT
CASRGPRQPQHF
>.|TRBJ1-2|TRBV15|many|12
TGTGCCACCAGCAGTCAAGGGACCGGCTACACCTTC
CATSSQGTGYTF
>TRBD1|TRBJ1-4|TRBV19|.|14
TGTGCCAGTAATCCAGGGACAGTTAATGAAAAACTGTTTTTT
CASNPGTVNEKLFF
>TRBD1|TRBJ2-2|TRBV12-5|.|21
TGTGCTAGTGGTTTGGTTCTGCCCCGTGTAATCGACAGGGGTCGCGTCGGGGAGCTGTTTTTT
CASGLVLPRVIDRGRVGELFF
>TRBD2|TRBJ2-1|TRBV6-1|many|15
TGTGCCAGCAGCCCACGGAGCGGGGCATACAATGAGCAGTTCTTC
CASSPRSGAYNEQFF
>TRBD1|TRBJ2-7|TRBV5-4|.|14
TGTGCCAGCAGCTCACCTCGGACAGGGTACGAGCACTACTTC
CASSSPRTGYEHYF
>TRBD1|TRBJ2-7|TRBV4-1|.|14
TGCGCCAGCAGCCAGCAGACAGGGGGGTACGAGCAGTACTTC
CASSQQTGGYEQYF
>.|TRBJ2-3|TRBV29-1|many|12
TGCAGCGCCGGGGGAGGCACAGATACGCAGTATTTT
CSAGGGTDTQYF
>.|TRBJ2-7|TRBV19|few|14
TGTGCCAGTAGTGACCTCCAGGGCCCTGACGAGCAGTACTTC
CASSDLQGPDEQYF
>TRBD2|TRBJ2-7|TRBV6-2/TRBV6-3|many|14
TGTGCCAGCAGTTACTCGAGACTAGCAGACGAGCAGTACTTC
CASSYSRLADEQYF
>.|TRBJ1-5|TRBV4-3|few|13
TGCGCCACCTCGACAGACCTCAATCAGCCCCAGCATTTT
CATSTDLNQPQHF
>.|TRBJ1-1|TRBV2|many|14
TGTGCCAGCAGATTGACAGGTGCTAACACTGAAGCTTTCTTT
CASRLTGANTEAFF
>.|TRBJ2-2|TRBV6-2/TRBV6-3|many|14
TGTGCCAGCATCTTCGAGCGGAGCACCGGGGAGCTGTTTTTT
CASIFERSTGELFF
>.|TRBJ1-3|TRBV18|many|13
TGTGCCAGCTCAGGAACGGCTGGAAACACCATATATTTT
CASSGTAGNTIYF
>.|TRBJ1-2|TRBV4-1|few|14
TGCGCCAGCAGCCGCCCGGACAGAAACTATGGCTACACCTTC
CASSRPDRNYGYTF
>.|TRBJ1-5|TRBV6-1|many|12
TGTGCCAGCAAGCGAGAGGATCAGCCCCAGCATTTT
CASKREDQPQHF
>TRBD2|TRBJ2-1|TRBV2|many|16
TGTGCCAGCAGTGCCCTAACTAGCGGGGGATACAATGAGCAGTTCTTC
CASSALTSGGYNEQFF
>.|TRBJ2-1|TRBV7-6|.|13
TGTGCCAGCAGCTTAGTAGGGGGAGGCGAGCAGTTCTTC
CASSLVGGGEQFF
>TRBD1|TRBJ2-7|TRBV7-3|many|13
TGTGCCAGCAGCCGGGACAGTAATCACGAGCAGTACTTC
CASSRDSNHEQYF
>.|TRBJ1-4|TRBV7-2|many|14
TGTGCCAGCAGCTCGCTCGGAACTAATGAAAAACTGTTTTTT
CASSSLGTNEKLFF
>.|TRBJ1-2|TRBV10-3|many|12
TGTGCCATCAGTGAAGGGAACTATGGCTACACCTTC
CAISEGNYGYTF
>.|TRBJ1-3|TRBV4-3|many|13
TGCGCCAGCAGCCTGACAACCCGGGACACCATATATTTT
CASSLTTRDTIYF
>TRBD1|TRBJ2-5|TRBV6-5|.|16
TGTGCCAGCAGTTACGACGCAGGGGGCGGCCAAGAGACCCAGTACTTC
CASSYDAGGGQETQYF
>TRBD1|TRBJ2-1|TRBV6-1|many|14
TGTGCCAGCAGTCCCGGACAGGGGTACAATGAGCAGTTCTTC
CASSPGQGYNEQFF
>TRBD2|TRBJ2-3|TRBV12-3/TRBV12-4|few|19
TGTGCCAGCAGTCCCTGGGGGACTAGCGGGGGGGCTAGCACAGATACGCAGTATTTT
CASSPWGTSGGASTDTQYF
>.|TRBJ2-3|TRBV12-5|many|12
TGTGCTAGTGGCGCCACTAGCAATACGCAGTATTTT
CASGATSNTQYF
>TRBD1|TRBJ2-2|TRBV4-3|.|18
TGCGCCAGCAGCCAAGACTATAAGGGACAGGGCGACACCGGGGAGCTGTTTTTT
CASSQDYKGQGDTGELFF
>TRBD2|TRBJ2-1|TRBV12-3/TRBV12-4|few|14
TGTGCCAGCAGGATAGGACTAGCGGTGAATGAGCAGTTCTTC
CASRIGLAVNEQFF
>.|TRBJ1-4|TRBV4-3|.|16
TGCGCCAGCAGCCAGACAGTTAACATGGGGGGTGAAAAACTGTTTTTT
CASSQTVNMGGEKLFF
>TRBD1|TRBJ1-1|TRBV20-1|many|14
TGCAGTGCTAAGCCGGGACAGAGTCACACTGAAGCTTTCTTT
CSAKPGQSHTEAFF
>.|TRBJ2-7|TRBV28|many|11
TGTGCCAGCCTAACAGGTTCCGAGCAGTACTTC
CASLTGSEQYF
>TRBD2|TRBJ2-1|TRBV18|.|16
TGTGCCAGCTCACCAGACTTAGCGGGGGTTAAGAATGAGCAGTTCTTC
CASSPDLAGVKNEQFF
>.|TRBJ2-5|TRBV14|.|15
TGTGCCAGCAGCCAAGAGCTCACAGGCTGGGGGACCCAGTACTTC
CASSQELTGWGTQYF
>TRBD1|TRBJ1-2|TRBV7-9|.|14
TGTGCCAGCAGCTTTGACGGTAGACAGGGGAGAGATGACTTC
CASSFDGRQGRDDF
>.|TRBJ2-6|TRBV19|.|16
TGTGCCAGTAGTATAGGGTCCGGGGCTGGGGCCAACGTCCTGACTTTC
CASSIGSGAGANVLTF
>.|TRBJ2-1|TRBV3-1|many|13
TGTGCCAGCAGCCCAACTAACAGGAATGAGCAGTTCTTC
CASSPTNRNEQFF
>TRBD2|TRBJ2-3|TRBV27|many|13
TGTGCCAGTGGGGACTACCCCACAGATACGCAGTATTTT
CASGDYPTDTQYF